What follows are 8 T cell receptor beta chains derived from one specimen sequenced in a study of T cells in Graves' hyperthyroidism and ophthalmopathy. Amplification of TCR beta CDR3 regions was performed using RNA transcripts as template. The primer set for the first-round RT-PCR of the TCR CDR3 was HTBI. TCRdb re-analysed the multiplex PCR reads in MiXCR, keeping a single row per CDR3 protein. The repertoire holds around 350,000 distinct CDR3 sequences, less than 15% seen once, with around a tenth in the top ten. The sample was blood. Every receptor here comes from a woman between 18 and 29 years old with Graves' hyperthyroidism.

This clonotype was seen ten or more times. The chain is built from TRBV28 and TRBJ2-3, with 8 nucleotides matching TRBD2. The CDR3 loop spans 17 amino acids. Germline loops: CDR1 MDHEN, CDR2 SYDVKM. The ends lost 4 bases at V and 1 base at J; junction bases unmatched: 10. The CDR3, as DNA: TGTGCCAGCAGTTCAATTCATAGCGGGGTAGGCACAGATACGCAGTATTTT. Protein product: CASSSIHSGVGTDTQYF.

This clonotype appeared many times. V and J are TRBV18 and TRBJ2-1; D unresolved. This CDR3 spans 13 amino acids. Trimming removed 5 bases from V and 6 bases from J, with 11 bases in between. Germline V CDR1 and CDR2: KGHSH, LQKENI. In DNA, the CDR3 is TGTGCCAGCTCAAGCCGTGCAGGCAATGAGCAGTTCTTC. Its protein product is CASSSRAGNEQFF.

This clonotype showed up many times. This sequence joins TRBV29-1 and TRBJ2-1; a weak D match, TRBD1 (5 bases). V lost 4 bases and J lost 0, with 10 bases in between. In germline, CDR1 is SQVTM, CDR2 ANQGSEA. The CDR3 has 14 residues. CDR3 amino acids: CSVVSRDSYNEQFF. CDR3 bases: TGCAGCGTTGTCAGCAGGGACTCCTACAATGAGCAGTTCTTC.

This clonotype has a count of ten or more. V usage is TRBV2 and J usage is TRBJ1-5; D gene ambiguous. Germline V gene lookup returns CDR1 SNHLY and CDR2 FYNNEI. The CDR3 is 14 residues long. Trimming removed 4 bases from V and 4 bases from J, with 11 bases in between. CDR3 sequence (DNA): TGTGCCAGCAGTGGGGAGAGGTTTAATCAGCCCCAGCATTTT. Protein: CASSGERFNQPQHF.

This clonotype was recorded at least ten times. The rearrangement uses TRBV10-3 and TRBJ2-3; tentatively, D is TRBD2 (5 bases). Germline CDR1 reads ENHRY; CDR2 reads SYGVKD. The CDR3 extends over 14 amino acids. The V and J ends lost 3 bases and 2 bases respectively, with 9 bases between them. Here the CDR3 reads CAISDRRDTDTQYF. Written as DNA, the CDR3 is TGTGCCATCAGTGACCGACGGGACACAGATACGCAGTATTTT.

This clonotype has at least ten counts. V usage is TRBV2 and J usage is TRBJ2-1; 11 positions match TRBD1. The germline gives CDR1 SNHLY, CDR2 FYNNEI. The CDR3 consists of 17 residues. The V and J ends lost 7 bases and 8 bases, in that order; junction bases with no gene match: 16. This CDR3 is CASTRGTGGSLFDEQFF. For the CDR3, the DNA is TGTGCCAGCACCCGAGGGACAGGGGGAAGTCTGTTCGATGAGCAGTTCTTC.

The chain employs TRBV7-2 and TRBJ2-7; 9 nucleotides align to TRBD1. The CDR3 loop spans 15 amino acids. CDR1 and CDR2 (germline): SGHTA, FQGNSA. V was pared by 1 base and J by 6 bases, with 7 bases of the junction left unmatched. DNA of the CDR3: TGTGCCAGCAGCTTAGTAGGCGCGACAGGGGGCGAGCAGTACTTC. Its translation is CASSLVGATGGEQYF.

This clonotype was recorded at least ten times. V usage is TRBV2 and J usage is TRBJ2-1; 7 bases are shared with TRBD2. Germline-derived CDR1 and CDR2 are SNHLY and FYNNEI. V lost 7 bases and J lost 6; bases outside the gene matches: 15. CDR3 length equals 16 residues. The CDR3 DNA reads as TGTGCCAGCACTGGACTAGAGGAGTGGGGCGGCAATGAGCAGTTCTTC. This gives the protein CASTGLEEWGGNEQFF.